These 25 T cell receptor beta chains were all obtained from the same sample, sequenced in a study of radiotherapy plus CTLA-4 blockade in lung cancer. Profiling relied on immunoSEQ multiplex PCR, and the TCRdb table lists in-frame clones only, not all of them. The sample includes 35,000 to 55,000 clones, 75% to 80% of them seen just once. The sample in question was peripheral blood, obtained from a patient treated with radiotherapy plus ipilimumab. The origin of the receptors is a human donor with non-small cell lung cancer whose response to radiotherapy plus ipilimumab could not be evaluated.

The rearrangement links TRBV27 to TRBJ1-2; 7 bases agree with TRBD1. This CDR3 region has 16 residues. The ends lost 5 bases at V and 2 bases at J; junction bases unmatched: 11. Germline-derived CDR1 and CDR2 are MNHEY and SMNVEV (reference sequence). CDR3 protein: CASSPGTAPWNYGYTF. For the CDR3, the DNA is TGTGCCAGCAGTCCCGGGACAGCGCCCTGGAACTATGGCTACACCTTC.

The chain recombines TRBV27 with TRBJ2-7; 7 bases agree with TRBD1. The germline CDR1 and CDR2 sequences are MNHEY and SMNVEV (reference sequence). CDR3 length: 13 amino acids. J gave up 5 bases and V 4 bases, and 5 bases lay outside the gene matches. The DNA of the CDR3 is TGTGCCAGCAGTTCAGGGGGTATCCACGAGCAGTACTTC. Translating it yields CASSSGGIHEQYF.

This rearrangement joins TRBV5-1 to TRBJ1-5; 11 bases are a match to TRBD1. This CDR3 is built from 16 residues. With V trimmed by 0 bases and J by 4 bases, 3 bases remained unmatched. Germline values: CDR1 SGHRS, CDR2 YFSETQ. The CDR3 bases are TGCGCCAGCAGCTTGGGGGGACAGGGGGGGAATCAGCCCCAGCATTTT. This encodes CASSLGGQGGNQPQHF.

This clone was picked up one time. This chain links TRBV6-5 with TRBJ2-5, with a weak D call TRBD2 (5 bases). CDR3 length: 11 residues. V lost 9 bases and J 11 bases, leaving 16 bases between the germline ends. Germline assignment: CDR1 MNHEY and CDR2 SVGAGI. CDR3 residues: CASAQDSRQYF. The CDR3, as DNA: TGTGCCAGTGCCCAGGACTCCAGACAGTACTTC.

This clone appeared a few times. V gene TRBV5-1 combines with J gene TRBJ2-3, with TRBD1 as a possible D gene (5 bases). The ends were cut back, 1 base at V and 4 bases at J, with 13 bases in the middle. Germline CDR1 and CDR2: SGHRS and YFSETQ. CDR3 length: 15 residues. The CDR3 DNA is TGCGCCAGCAGCTTGTGGGGCCCGGTGGCAGATACGCAGTATTTT. Its translation is CASSLWGPVADTQYF.

The CDR3 DNA follows: TGTGCCAGCAGTTACGGGCTAGCGGGCAACAATGAGCAGTTCTTC. Translation gives CASSYGLAGNNEQFF. The chain joins TRBV6-6 to TRBJ2-1; 8 positions match TRBD2. The CDR3 totals 15 residues. J lost 5 bases, V lost 2 bases, and 5 bases had no gene match. Germline V gives CDR1 MNHNY, CDR2 SVGAGI (reference sequence).

The chain has TRBV7-3 and TRBJ2-7; maybe TRBD1 (6 bases). The CDR3 covers 13 residues. The V end lost 0 bases, the J end lost 7 bases, and 10 bases lay between the germline ends. Per the germline V gene, CDR1 is SGHTA and CDR2 is FQGTGA. The CDR3 DNA follows: TGTGCCAGCAGCTTAACGGGAACAGGGGAGCAGTACTTC. Translation: CASSLTGTGEQYF.

The gene calls are TRBV18 and TRBJ2-7; D is possibly TRBD2 (6 bases). V lost 3 bases, J lost 7 bases, and 19 bases lay in between. The V gene's germline CDR1 is KGHSH and CDR2 LQKENI. The CDR3 has 15 residues. The CDR3 protein is CASSPSFRGGGEQYF. Here the CDR3 DNA reads TGTGCCAGCTCACCTTCCTTCCGCGGTGGGGGGGAGCAGTACTTC.

A single count supports this clone. This chain joins TRBV29-1 and TRBJ2-1; weak D call: TRBD1 (6 bases). Germline V CDR1 and CDR2: SQVTM, ANQGSEA. Trimming left V 7 bases short and J 0 bases short, with 13 bases between. This CDR3 comprises 14 residues. The CDR3 loop is CSDRRDTSYNEQFF. The CDR3 coding sequence is TGCAGCGATCGACGGGACACCTCCTACAATGAGCAGTTCTTC.

The rearrangement uses TRBV21-1 and TRBJ1-1; whether TRBD1, the table's D call, matches the DNA was not checked. TRBV21-1 is annotated as a pseudogene. This CDR3 is 14 amino acids long. The CDR3: CASSEQGARVEAFF. CDR3 sequence (DNA): TGTGCCAGCAGCGAACAGGGGGCGAGGGTCGAAGCTTTCTTT.

This rearrangement joins TRBV7-8 to TRBJ2-7; 10 bases line up with TRBD1. The CDR3 contains 16 residues. The ends lost 1 base at V and 6 bases at J; junction bases unmatched: 9. Germline V lookup: CDR1 SGHVS, CDR2 FQNEAQ. This chain's CDR3 is CASSLVGQGGFSEQYF. CDR3 DNA: TGTGCCAGCAGCTTAGTAGGACAGGGGGGTTTCTCCGAGCAGTACTTC.

The V and J genes are TRBV9 and TRBJ2-1; no definite D call. The CDR3 extends over 14 amino acids. CDR1 is SGDLS and CDR2 is YYNGEE in the germline V gene. Trimming took 3 bases from V and 0 from J, leaving 7 bases between them. The DNA of the CDR3 is TGTGCCAGCAGCGGGCCTCACTCCTACAATGAGCAGTTCTTC. It specifies CASSGPHSYNEQFF.

The rearrangement uses TRBV29-1 and TRBJ1-2; D call uncertain. CDR1 is SQVTM and CDR2 is ANQGSEA in the germline V gene. Trimming cost V 0 bases and J 2 bases, with 10 bases left between them. This CDR3 comprises 14 residues. The CDR3 DNA reads TGCAGCGTTGAAGATCACCCAGCGAACTATGGCTACACCTTC. Amino acids: CSVEDHPANYGYTF.

V and J are TRBV30 and TRBJ1-5, with 7 bases fitting TRBD1. CDR3 size: 14 residues. V dropped 3 bases and J dropped 6; count of bases not matched to a gene: 8. CDR1 is GTSNPN, CDR2 SVGIG, per germline (reference sequence). The CDR3 loop reads CAWSLDRVVQPQHF. The CDR3 nucleotides read TGTGCCTGGAGCCTTGACAGGGTCGTTCAGCCCCAGCATTTT. Supplemented by reference TRBV30 and TRBJ1-5, the full variable domain reads SQTIHQWPATLVQPVGSPLSLECTVEGTSNPNLYWYRQAAGRGLQLLFYSVGIGQISSEVPQNLSASRPQDRQFILSSKKLLLSDSGFYLCAWSLDRVVQPQHFGDGTRLSIL.

The chain couples TRBV5-5 to TRBJ1-2, with D perhaps TRBD1 (6 bases). Trimming took 6 bases from V and 1 from J, leaving 10 bases between them. Germline V gives CDR1 SGHKS, CDR2 YYEKEE (reference sequence). The CDR3 consists of 13 residues. CDR3: CASNNRDNYGYTF. DNA for the CDR3: TGTGCCAGCAACAACAGGGATAACTATGGCTACACCTTC.

The genes are TRBV28 and TRBJ2-2, with 11 bases aligning to TRBD1. CDR1 and CDR2 (germline): MDHEN, SYDVKM. The CDR3 consists of 16 residues. The J segment lost 3 bases and the V segment lost 5 bases, leaving 5 bases of the junction unmatched. The CDR3 DNA is TGTGCCAGCAGTCTGGGACAGGGGGTCGACACCGGGGAGCTGTTTTTT. Translated, it gives CASSLGQGVDTGELFF. Together with reference TRBV28 and TRBJ2-2, the CDR3 gives the full variable domain: DVKVTQSSRYLVKRTGEKVFLECVQDMDHENMFWYRQDPGLGLRLIYFSYDVKMKEKGDIPEGYSVSREKKERFSLILESASTNQTSMYLCASSLGQGVDTGELFFGEGSRLTVL.

The J gene is TRBJ1-5, the V gene TRBV2, with no clear D. Per the germline V gene, CDR1 is SNHLY and CDR2 is FYNNEI. The CDR3 covers 14 residues. Trimming removed 7 bases from V and 5 bases from J, with 15 bases in between. This chain's CDR3 is CASTIEELDQPQHF. Here the CDR3 DNA reads TGTGCCAGCACCATTGAGGAGTTGGATCAGCCCCAGCATTTT.

This clone was picked up one time. The chain combines TRBV5-6 with TRBJ2-3, with TRBD2 as a possible D gene (5 bases). Germline V gene data show CDR1 as SGHDT and CDR2 as YYEEEE. The germline V and J ends were trimmed by 0 bases and 8 bases, with 13 bases remaining between them. This CDR3 is built from 14 residues. In DNA form, the CDR3 reads TGTGCCAGCAGCTTGGAGTCTAGCTCGGCTACGCAGTATTTT. Protein sequence: CASSLESSSATQYF.

This clone was detected once. This chain links TRBV11-2 with TRBJ1-5; a possible D gene is TRBD1 (5 bases). The V end was cut by 5 bases, the J end by 6 bases, with 14 bases between. Germline V gene sequence: CDR1 SGHAT, CDR2 FQNNGV. This CDR3 has 14 amino acids. Written as DNA, the CDR3 is TGTGCCAGCAGCGAACGTGGGGGGAGTCAGCCCCAGCATTTT. This encodes CASSERGGSQPQHF.

V usage is TRBV6-5 and J usage is TRBJ1-4, with D uncertain. The germline CDR1 and CDR2 sequences are MNHEY and SVGAGI. This CDR3 is 14 amino acids long. The V end was cut by 0 bases, the J end by 5 bases, with 7 bases between. DNA for the CDR3: TGTGCCAGCAGTTACTCTGGAGCCAATGAAAAACTGTTTTTT. Translated, it gives CASSYSGANEKLFF.

This chain joins TRBV2 and TRBJ2-2; perhaps TRBD2 as D (5 bases). Deletions cut 4 bases from V and 6 bases from J, with 12 bases between. Germline V gene sequence: CDR1 SNHLY, CDR2 FYNNEI. The CDR3 totals 14 residues. The CDR3 coding sequence is TGTGCCAGCAGTGGGCTCCTCGGGGCCGGGGAGCTGTTTTTT. It specifies CASSGLLGAGELFF.

This rearrangement joins TRBV5-1 to TRBJ2-1; a weak D match, TRBD1 (8 bases). This CDR3 region has 17 residues. V shed 4 bases and J shed 4 bases, with 21 bases lying between them. The germline gives CDR1 SGHRS, CDR2 YFSETQ. The CDR3 DNA is TGCGCCAGCAGCCCCACCCAAACAGGGGGGGTATACAATGAGCAGTTCTTC. This gives the protein CASSPTQTGGVYNEQFF.

The chain recombines TRBV7-9 with TRBJ1-1; D perhaps matches TRBD1 (5 bases). The CDR3 is 14 residues long. In germline, CDR1 is SEHNR, CDR2 FQNEAQ (reference sequence). V was shortened by 1 base and J by 2 bases, with 8 bases between the two germline ends. The CDR3 reads CASSLGTYNTEAFF. For the CDR3, the DNA is TGTGCCAGCAGCTTAGGGACATACAACACTGAAGCTTTCTTT.

The rearrangement joins TRBV5-1 to TRBJ2-2, with TRBD2 identical over 12 bases. From germline, CDR1 is SGHRS and CDR2 YFSETQ. V dropped 4 bases and J dropped 6; count of bases not matched to a gene: 7. CDR3 length equals 16 residues. The CDR3: CASSPLTSGGSGELFF. As DNA, the CDR3 is TGCGCCAGCAGCCCCCTGACTAGCGGGGGTTCCGGGGAGCTGTTTTTT.

This clone was counted between two and nine times. The rearrangement joins TRBV19 to TRBJ2-1, with TRBD2 matching over 10 bases. The CDR3 covers 17 residues. Trimming cost V 5 bases and J 8 bases; bases outside gene matches: 15. Germline V CDR1 and CDR2: LNHDA, SQIVND (reference sequence). The CDR3 loop reads CASSPSVPSGGADEQFF. As DNA, the CDR3 is TGTGCCAGTAGTCCATCGGTTCCCAGCGGGGGGGCCGATGAGCAGTTCTTC. Drawing the rest from reference TRBV19 and TRBJ2-1, the complete variable domain is DGGITQSPKYLFRKEGQNVTLSCEQNLNHDAMYWYRQDPGQGLRLIYYSQIVNDFQKGDIAEGYSVSREKKESFPLTVTSAQKNPTAFYLCASSPSVPSGGADEQFFGPGTRLTVL.